Below are 27 T cell receptor beta chains sequenced from a single sample in a study of molecular identifiers for immune sequencing clone quantification. Via MiXCR, TCRdb re-called the PCR reads, giving one row per CDR3 protein. The table has more than 9,000 distinct CDR3 sequences, roughly 19% seen once. Source material: naive CD8+ T cells from blood, with Jurkat cell RNA spiked in. This sample's subset: FACS-sorted CD8+CD4-CCR7+CD45RA+ naive T cells. The receptor source for this set is a human donor in good health. Some libraries in this study had Jurkat cell RNA spiked in.

This clonotype was seen many times. The chain combines TRBV7-9 with TRBJ2-7; weak D call: TRBD1 (6 bases). CDR1 is SEHNR, CDR2 FQNEAQ, per germline (reference sequence). This CDR3 contains 13 residues. V lost 4 bases to trimming and J lost 2 bases, with 9 bases between them. The CDR3: CASSSRTAYEQYF. The CDR3 DNA is TGTGCCAGCAGCTCGCGGACAGCCTACGAGCAGTACTTC.

The table lists this clonotype with a few counts. V is TRBV7-8 and J is TRBJ2-3; 7 nucleotides agree with TRBD1. CDR1 and CDR2 from the germline V gene are SGHVS and FQNEAQ. The J segment lost 2 bases and the V segment lost 8 bases, leaving 25 bases of the junction unmatched. The CDR3 is 20 residues long. The CDR3, as DNA: TGTGCCAGCGCCGCGTCAGCTACTGACAGGGATGGGGGTAACACAGATACGCAGTATTTT. It yields the protein CASAASATDRDGGNTDTQYF.

By frequency in the sample, this clonotype is medium-sized (0.01 to 0.1%). V is TRBV15 and J is TRBJ2-5; 7 positions match TRBD1. In germline, CDR1 is LNHNV, CDR2 YYDKDF (reference sequence). The J segment lost 2 bases and the V segment lost 3 bases, leaving 12 bases of the junction unmatched. The CDR3 is 17 residues long. The CDR3 nucleotides are TGTGCCACCAGCAGTGGGACCGGGACAGCGGTACAAGAGACCCAGTACTTC. Residues: CATSSGTGTAVQETQYF. Drawing the rest from reference TRBV15 and TRBJ2-5, the complete variable domain is DAMVIQNPRYQVTQFGKPVTLSCSQTLNHNVMYWYQQKSSQAPKLLFHYYDKDFNNEADTPDNFQSRRPNTSFCFLDIRSPGLGDTAMYLCATSSGTGTAVQETQYFGPGTRLLVL.

This clonotype was found many times. V is TRBV11-2 and J is TRBJ2-3; D gene ambiguous. The V and J ends lost 3 bases and 6 bases respectively, with 4 bases between them. Looked up from germline, CDR1 is SGHAT and CDR2 is FQNNGV. This CDR3 contains 11 residues. CDR3 residues: CASSFGDTQYF. In DNA form, the CDR3 reads TGTGCCAGCAGCTTCGGTGATACGCAGTATTTT.

This clonotype was recorded many times. The chain links TRBV24-1 to TRBJ2-3; 14 nucleotides line up with TRBD2. V trimming: 3 bases; J trimming: 4 bases; junction bases outside the gene matches: 8. The CDR3 sequence is 18 residues long. From germline, CDR1 is KGHDR and CDR2 SFDVKD. CDR3 region: CATSDQEPGLAGADTQYF. In DNA, the CDR3 is TGTGCCACCAGTGATCAAGAACCGGGACTAGCGGGAGCAGATACGCAGTATTTT.

The table lists this clonotype with many counts. The genes are TRBV27 and TRBJ2-2; no clear D gene. Germline V lookup: CDR1 MNHEY, CDR2 SMNVEV (reference sequence). V lost 1 base, J lost 5 bases, and 5 bases lay in between. The CDR3 loop spans 13 amino acids. CDR3 in DNA: TGTGCCAGCAGTTTATACTTTACCGGGGAGCTGTTTTTT. Protein product: CASSLYFTGELFF.

This clonotype is termed medium-sized (0.01 to 0.1%). The chain has TRBV18 and TRBJ2-3; no definite D call. The CDR3 has 14 residues. V was cut by 6 bases and J by 4 bases, with 14 bases left in between. CDR1 KGHSH and CDR2 LQKENI come from the germline V gene. CDR3 protein: CASSLLAASDTQYF. The CDR3, as DNA: TGTGCCAGCTCCCTTCTCGCAGCTTCAGATACGCAGTATTTT. The entire variable domain, with the rest obtained from reference TRBV18 and TRBJ2-3, is as follows: NAGVMQNPRHLVRRRGQEARLRCSPMKGHSHVYWYRQLPEEGLKFMVYLQKENIIDESGMPKERFSAEFPKEGPSILRIQQVVRGDSAAYFCASSLLAASDTQYFGPGTRLTVL.

By share, this clonotype ranks as medium-sized. The gene calls are TRBV7-8 and TRBJ2-4; 14 nucleotides match TRBD2. In germline, CDR1 is SGHVS, CDR2 FQNEAQ. V gave up 4 bases and J gave up 0 bases; unmatched junction bases: 5. This CDR3 spans 18 amino acids. The CDR3 here is CASSSGTSGGVAKNIQYF. The CDR3 DNA is TGTGCCAGCAGCTCCGGGACTAGCGGGGGTGTAGCCAAAAACATTCAGTACTTC.

This clonotype is medium-sized in the sample. The chain is built from TRBV19 and TRBJ2-2; D perhaps matches TRBD2 (6 bases). Trimming left V 5 bases short and J 0 bases short, with 7 bases between. The CDR3 is made up of 14 amino acids. In germline, CDR1 is LNHDA, CDR2 SQIVND (reference sequence). The DNA for the CDR3 is TGTGCCAGTAGTGAGCGGGCGAACACCGGGGAGCTGTTTTTT. The encoded protein is CASSERANTGELFF.

V is TRBV13 and J is TRBJ1-3; D remains ambiguous. CDR1 PRHDT and CDR2 FYEKMQ come from the germline V gene (reference sequence). V dropped 6 bases and J dropped 0 bases, with 12 bases sitting between them. The CDR3 runs 15 residues. The CDR3 protein is CASSWTDVSGNTIYF. The CDR3 region has the DNA TGTGCCAGCAGTTGGACGGATGTCTCTGGAAACACCATATATTTT.

This clonotype was recorded many times. The chain is built from TRBV11-3 and TRBJ2-2; 11 bases line up with TRBD2. Germline V gene lookup returns CDR1 SGHNT and CDR2 YENEEA. J gave up 7 bases and V 3 bases, and 10 bases lay outside the gene matches. The CDR3 runs 17 residues. The CDR3: CASSFPTSGSSVGELFF. DNA of the CDR3: TGTGCCAGCAGCTTCCCCACTAGCGGGAGTAGTGTCGGGGAGCTGTTTTTT.

This clonotype is medium-sized by share. This chain connects TRBV4-3 to TRBJ2-2; D remains ambiguous. This CDR3 contains 14 residues. Germline CDR1 is LGHNA and CDR2 is YSLEER. The V and J ends lost 3 bases and 2 bases respectively, with 7 bases between them. The CDR3 DNA reads TGCGCCAGCAGCCACAAGACTAACACCGGGGAGCTGTTTTTT. It is translated as CASSHKTNTGELFF.

This clonotype appeared many times. The chain couples TRBV19 to TRBJ2-5, with TRBD2 identical over 13 bases. The CDR3 has 19 residues. The trim removed 5 bases at V and 4 bases at J, leaving 16 bases unmatched. Germline V gene data show CDR1 as LNHDA and CDR2 as SQIVND (reference sequence). The CDR3 bases are TGTGCCAGTAGTGACCTTGGACTAGCGGGGGCCTCGGACTTAGAGACCCAGTACTTC. Translation: CASSDLGLAGASDLETQYF.

This clonotype qualifies as medium-sized (0.01 to 0.1%). The chain joins TRBV7-6 to TRBJ2-7; 9 positions match TRBD1. The CDR3 is 14 amino acids. With V trimmed by 5 bases and J by 1 base, 3 bases remained unmatched. The germline V gene encodes CDR1 SGHVS and CDR2 FNYEAQ. The CDR3 DNA reads as TGTGCCAGCAGCCCTGACAGGGGGTCCTACGAGCAGTACTTC. Translating it yields CASSPDRGSYEQYF.

To note about this clonotype: Being one base from a much bigger clone, this may be a read error. The chain employs TRBV5-6 and TRBJ2-5; tentatively, D is TRBD2 (5 bases). The CDR3 spans 15 residues. V dropped 0 bases and J dropped 4 bases, with 13 bases sitting between them. CDR1 SGHDT and CDR2 YYEEEE come from the germline V gene. The CDR3 protein is CASSLDGLRRETQYF. The CDR3 DNA reads as TGTGCCAGCAGCTTGGACGGACTCCGACGAGAGACCCAGTACTTC.

Details on this clonotype: This may be a read error, as it is one base from a much larger clone. V and J are TRBV28 and TRBJ2-5, with D perhaps matching TRBD2 (5 bases). The J call is in doubt because the DNA end fits TRBJ2-1 better. There are 13 residues in the CDR3. CDR1 is MDHEN, CDR2 SYDVKM, per germline. CDR3 nucleotides: TGTGCCAGCAGTGGCCGGGGTTTAGAGACCCAGTTCTTC. Protein sequence: CASSGRGLETQFF.

This clonotype is medium-sized by share. CDR3 residues: CASSSSSAGGWGDTQYF. The CDR3 DNA sequence: TGTGCCAGCAGCTCCTCTTCGGCGGGAGGATGGGGAGATACGCAGTATTTT. The chain has TRBV7-2 and TRBJ2-3; 8 nucleotides align to TRBD2. With 4 bases clipped from V and 5 bases from J, the junction kept 14 bases outside the gene matches. This CDR3 is 17 amino acids long. Germline CDR1 reads SGHTA; CDR2 reads FQGNSA.

In the case of this clonotype: Just one base apart from a much larger clone, this may be a read error. The chain uses TRBV27 and TRBJ1-6, with D maybe TRBD1 (6 bases). Germline assignment: CDR1 MNHEY and CDR2 SMNVEV (reference sequence). The CDR3 is made up of 16 amino acids. The CDR3 nucleotides are TGTGTCAGCAGGGGCCGCGAGAGCTCCTATAATTCACCCCTCCACTTT. It specifies CVSRGRESSYNSPLHF.

The chain has TRBV9 and TRBJ2-1; D remains ambiguous. Germline V gene lookup returns CDR1 SGDLS and CDR2 YYNGEE. The germline V and J ends were trimmed by 0 bases and 0 bases, with 7 bases remaining between them. The CDR3 runs 15 residues. Here the CDR3 reads CASSVDTSSYNEQFF. The CDR3 coding sequence is TGTGCCAGCAGCGTAGATACAAGCTCCTACAATGAGCAGTTCTTC.

This clonotype is medium-sized in the sample. As DNA, the CDR3 is TGCGCCAGCATGGTCAGGGTGGACACCGGGGAGCTGTTTTTT. Amino acid sequence: CASMVRVDTGELFF. V usage is TRBV4-1 and J usage is TRBJ2-2, with D possibly being TRBD1 (5 bases). The V gene's germline CDR1 is MGHRA and CDR2 YSYEKL. CDR3 length equals 14 residues. The V end lost 7 bases, the J end lost 3 bases, and 12 bases lay between the germline ends.

In this sample, this clonotype turned up once. Being one base from a much bigger clone, this may be a read error. The rearrangement joins TRBV20-1 to TRBJ2-2; possibly TRBD2 for D (7 bases). With 3 bases removed from V and 1 base from J, the gap between germline ends came to 12 bases. CDR1 and CDR2 (germline): DFQATT, SNEGSKA (reference sequence). CDR3 length: 15 residues. This CDR3 is CSASRGGWNTGELFF. The CDR3 nucleotides are TGCAGTGCTAGTAGGGGGGGCTGGAACACCGGGGAGCTGTTTTTT.

This clonotype has only a few counts. In this CDR3 the conserved last residue, phenylalanine or tryptophan, is missing, so a read error is likely. This chain joins TRBV19 and TRBJ2-1; D gene unclear. The CDR3 is 12 residues long. Germline loops: CDR1 LNHDA, CDR2 SQIVND (reference sequence). The CDR3 DNA is TGTGCCAGTAGTCTGGGCATCAATGGGCAGTTCCTC. Its translation: CASSLGINGQFL.

In its sample, this clonotype ranks as medium-sized. This rearrangement joins TRBV28 to TRBJ2-7; TRBD1 agrees at 9 bases. CDR3 length: 14 residues. V shed 6 bases, J shed 5 bases, and the junction held 8 bases outside the gene matches. The V gene's germline CDR1 is MDHEN and CDR2 SYDVKM. The CDR3 bases are TGTGCCAGCAGCCAGACCGGGACAGGGAACGAGCAGTACTTC. Translating gives CASSQTGTGNEQYF.

In its sample, this clonotype is medium-sized. The chain recombines TRBV7-2 with TRBJ2-2; 8 nucleotides agree with TRBD1. The CDR3 loop spans 16 amino acids. The trim removed 1 base at V and 6 bases at J, leaving 7 bases unmatched. Germline CDR1 and CDR2: SGHTA and FQGNSA. The CDR3 region is CASSLEGQVWSGELFF. The CDR3 DNA reads as TGTGCCAGCAGCTTAGAGGGACAGGTCTGGTCCGGGGAGCTGTTTTTT.

On this clonotype: A much larger clonotype is one base distant, so this may be a read error. The chain couples TRBV20-1 to TRBJ1-4; 7 bases agree with TRBD1. CDR1 is DFQATT and CDR2 is SNEGSKA in the germline V gene (reference sequence). The CDR3 contains 14 residues. The CDR3 loop is CSANRGTTNETLFF. CDR3 nucleotides: TGCAGTGCTAACAGGGGAACAACTAATGAAACACTGTTTTTT.

In its sample, this clonotype was seen many times. The J gene is TRBJ2-7, the V gene TRBV19; weak D call: TRBD1 (6 bases). Per the germline V gene, CDR1 is LNHDA and CDR2 is SQIVND (reference sequence). V lost 1 base and J 0 bases, leaving 7 bases between the germline ends. The CDR3 sequence is 14 residues long. The CDR3 DNA reads as TGTGCCAGTAGTATAGGGGGGCCCTCCTACGAGCAGTACTTC. Translated, it gives CASSIGGPSYEQYF.

This clonotype was counted ten times or more. The chain has TRBV7-2 and TRBJ2-7; 7 bases agree with TRBD1. J lost 0 bases, V lost 5 bases, and 7 bases had no gene match. From germline, CDR1 is SGHTA and CDR2 FQGNSA. The CDR3 is 15 amino acids. The CDR3 bases are TGTGCCAGCAGCGACCGGGACAGCTTCTCCTACGAGCAGTACTTC. Protein sequence: CASSDRDSFSYEQYF.